This T cell receptor beta chain was sequenced for a study of vaccination effects on CD4 cells after COVID-19. Peptide-pool stimulation followed by sequencing identified expanded antigen-specific CD4+ clonotypes in the ViraFEST assay. When around ten days of culture had elapsed, CD4+ T cells were isolated. People in the vaccine group had not been infected with SARS-CoV-2 before, and their nucleocapsid antibodies were negative. Germline V gene sequence: CDR1 MNHEY, CDR2 SVGAGI. The CDR3 has 14 residues. V trimming: 2 bases; J trimming: 6 bases; junction bases outside the gene matches: 0. Details on this clone: Its specificity is not known.

The protocol was immunoSEQ multiplex PCR, while the TCRdb copy is restricted to in-frame clones and leaves out a portion. The sample consists of about 73,000 clones, around 76% of them appearing once. This clonotype originated in a human donor who received a COVID-19 vaccine. The sequencing used CD4+ T cells from PBMCs cultured with SARS-CoV-2 spike peptides, collected before COVID-19 vaccination. The rearrangement joins TRBV6-5 to TRBJ1-6; 8 bases match TRBD1. The chain's CDR3 is CASSYDRGNSPLHF. CDR3 DNA: TGTGCCAGCAGTTACGACAGGGGTAATTCACCCCTCCACTTT.